The rows below give T cell receptor beta chains drawn from one sample of a study of identical twins. Each CDR3 protein is one row after TCRdb ran MiXCR on the 5' RACE reads. Here the sample spans 450,000 or so distinct CDR3 sequences, roughly an eighth being singletons. A further study also used this sample, focusing on yellow fever vaccine responses in identical twins.

The sample taken for sequencing was CD4+ T cells sorted from blood. The receptors were sampled from a woman aged 18 to 35 in good health. Each CDR3 is given with its conserved first and last residue. The D gene is left open where the match is weak. Size is stated for part of the rows, as once, few or many counts, or as a class when the clone is expanded.

D,size,J,V,CDR3,DNA
NA,NA,TRBJ2-5,TRBV6-5,CASSYSATQYF,TGTGCCAGCAGTTACTCCGCGACCCAGTACTTC
NA,NA,TRBJ2-5,TRBV5-1,CASSLHGQETQYF,TGCGCCAGCAGCTTGCACGGCCAAGAGACCCAGTACTTC
TRBD1,few,TRBJ1-6,TRBV28,CASGSPGGLSSYNSPLHF,TGTGCCAGCGGTTCACCAGGGGGCTTAAGCTCCTATAATTCACCCCTCCACTTT
TRBD1,many,TRBJ2-4,TRBV18,CASSPRDRVTKNIQYF,TGTGCCAGCTCGCCACGGGACAGGGTGACCAAAAACATTCAGTACTTC
NA,NA,TRBJ2-1,TRBV7-2,CASSLDTYYNEQFF,TGTGCCAGCAGCCTAGACACGTACTACAATGAGCAGTTCTTC
TRBD1,few,TRBJ2-1,TRBV10-3,CAISEVNRGDEQFF,TGTGCCATCAGTGAAGTTAACAGGGGCGATGAGCAGTTCTTC
TRBD2,few,TRBJ2-3,TRBV4-1,CASSQDSGTSGGRPQYF,TGCGCCAGCAGCCAAGATTCTGGGACTAGCGGGGGCCGGCCGCAGTATTTT
NA,NA,TRBJ2-7,TRBV7-8,CASSPTGVVYEQYF,TGTGCCAGCAGCCCGACCGGGGTGGTCTACGAGCAGTACTTC
TRBD1,NA,TRBJ1-6,TRBV6-5,CASSYSRTGGNSPLHF,TGTGCCAGCAGTTACTCGAGGACAGGGGGAAATTCACCCCTCCACTTT
TRBD1,few,TRBJ2-7,TRBV6-1,CASSRDRGLGEQYF,TGTGCCAGCAGTCGGGACAGGGGTTTGGGGGAGCAGTACTTC
TRBD2,few,TRBJ2-1,TRBV27,CASSQLASGEQFF,TGTGCCAGCAGCCAACTAGCGAGTGGTGAGCAGTTCTTC
NA,few,TRBJ2-5,TRBV5-6,CASSLTGPRETQYF,TGTGCCAGCAGCCTCACAGGGCCCCGGGAGACCCAGTACTTC
NA,NA,TRBJ2-7,TRBV7-9,CASSLGWGGGNEQYF,TGTGCCAGCAGTTTGGGGTGGGGGGGCGGAAACGAGCAGTACTTC
TRBD2,once,TRBJ2-1,TRBV4-1,CASSQVGLAGPSSYNEQFF,TGCGCCAGCAGCCAAGTGGGACTAGCGGGCCCCAGCTCCTACAATGAGCAGTTCTTC
NA,few,TRBJ2-7,TRBV28,CASSSSDRNLYEQYF,TGTGCCAGCAGCTCTAGCGACCGCAACCTATACGAGCAGTACTTC
TRBD2,NA,TRBJ2-7,TRBV4-3,CASSQDRVAGDYEQYF,TGCGCCAGCAGCCAAGATAGGGTAGCGGGAGACTACGAGCAGTACTTC
NA,few,TRBJ2-7,TRBV4-1,CASSQATGIGEQYF,TGCGCCAGCAGCCAAGCGACGGGGATCGGCGAGCAGTACTTC
NA,few,TRBJ2-3,TRBV12-3/TRBV12-4,CASRMYAGTTDTQYF,TGTGCCAGTCGAATGTACGCGGGGACCACAGATACGCAGTATTTT
NA,NA,TRBJ2-7,TRBV12-1,CASSFAPGTSFSEQYF,NA
NA,NA,TRBJ2-1,TRBV2,CASSAAGTQTGEQFF,TGTGCCAGCAGTGCCGCCGGGACCCAAACCGGTGAGCAGTTCTTC
NA,NA,TRBJ2-5,TRBV14,CASSQEEIRGRETQYF,TGTGCCAGCAGCCAAGAGGAGATCAGGGGCAGGGAGACCCAGTACTTC
TRBD1,once,TRBJ2-1,TRBV18,CASSPLTGGNNEQFF,TGTGCCAGCTCACCTTTAACAGGGGGTAACAATGAGCAGTTCTTC
TRBD1,NA,TRBJ1-2,TRBV6-1,CASRPGQGMRYTF,TGTGCCAGCAGACCGGGACAGGGGATGCGCTACACCTTC
TRBD1,NA,TRBJ2-1,TRBV6-4,CASSVQTAHTGGEQFF,TGTGCCAGCAGTGTTCAGACTGCCCACACAGGGGGTGAGCAGTTCTTC
NA,NA,TRBJ1-1,TRBV14,CASSRRIGANTEAFF,TGTGCCAGCAGCCGCCGAATCGGGGCGAACACTGAAGCTTTCTTT
TRBD1,few,TRBJ2-3,TRBV24-1,CATSDPGGRYTDTQYF,TGTGCCACCAGTGACCCAGGGGGACGGTACACAGATACGCAGTATTTT
NA,few,TRBJ2-2,TRBV3-1,CASSQVGGFVNTGELFF,TGTGCCAGCAGCCAAGTTGGGGGTTTTGTGAACACCGGGGAGCTGTTTTTT
NA,many,TRBJ2-1,TRBV12-3/TRBV12-4,CATSGQTQAGNYNEQFF,TGTGCCACCTCAGGACAGACACAAGCGGGGAATTACAATGAGCAGTTCTTC
TRBD1,NA,TRBJ2-5,TRBV7-2,CASSQMGQGQETQYF,TGTGCCAGCAGCCAAATGGGACAGGGACAAGAGACCCAGTACTTC
NA,few,TRBJ2-7,TRBV2,CASTAGVSSYEQYF,TGTGCCAGCACCGCCGGGGTTAGCTCCTACGAGCAGTACTTC
NA,NA,TRBJ2-1,TRBV7-9,CASSLGYRDNEQFF,TGTGCCAGCAGCTTGGGCTACAGGGACAATGAGCAGTTCTTC
NA,few,TRBJ1-3,TRBV9,CASSPLGVGFGNTIYF,TGTGCCAGCAGCCCCCTGGGGGTTGGATTTGGAAACACCATATATTTT
TRBD2,many,TRBJ2-1,TRBV6-1,CASSLTSGGAFGEQFF,TGTGCCAGCAGTCTGACTAGCGGGGGGGCCTTCGGTGAGCAGTTCTTC
NA,few,TRBJ2-3,TRBV18,CASSARGGTDTQYF,TGTGCCAGCTCTGCCAGGGGAGGCACAGATACGCAGTATTTT
NA,few,TRBJ2-5,TRBV18,CASSLMDKQTQYF,TGTGCCAGCTCACTCATGGACAAGCAGACCCAGTACTTC
NA,NA,TRBJ2-3,TRBV3-1,CASSPRGSTDSQYF,TGTGCCAGCAGCCCTCGGGGGTCCACAGATTCGCAGTATTTT
TRBD2,NA,TRBJ2-5,TRBV25-1,CASSEPPGTSGRWYKETQYF,TGTGCCAGCAGTGAACCGCCCGGGACTAGCGGGAGATGGTACAAAGAGACCCAGTACTTC
NA,many,TRBJ1-4,TRBV3-1,CASSQGGPKLFF,TGTGCCAGCAGCCAGGGGGGGCCAAAACTGTTTTTT
TRBD1,few,TRBJ2-7,TRBV14,CASSHGTGGRVDEQYF,TGTGCCAGCAGCCACGGGACAGGGGGCAGAGTGGACGAGCAGTACTTC
NA,few,TRBJ2-7,TRBV6-2/TRBV6-3,CATMGGFHEQYF,TGTGCCACGATGGGGGGATTCCACGAGCAGTACTTC
NA,many,TRBJ2-3,TRBV10-3,CAMRRSFTDTQYF,TGTGCCATGAGGCGGAGTTTCACAGATACGCAGTATTTT
TRBD1,many,TRBJ2-2,TRBV12-3/TRBV12-4,CASRKTGVSTGELFF,TGTGCCAGCAGAAAAACAGGGGTCAGCACCGGGGAGCTGTTTTTT
TRBD1,NA,TRBJ2-7,TRBV28,CASSLQGANEQYF,TGTGCCAGCAGTTTACAGGGGGCGAATGAGCAGTACTTC